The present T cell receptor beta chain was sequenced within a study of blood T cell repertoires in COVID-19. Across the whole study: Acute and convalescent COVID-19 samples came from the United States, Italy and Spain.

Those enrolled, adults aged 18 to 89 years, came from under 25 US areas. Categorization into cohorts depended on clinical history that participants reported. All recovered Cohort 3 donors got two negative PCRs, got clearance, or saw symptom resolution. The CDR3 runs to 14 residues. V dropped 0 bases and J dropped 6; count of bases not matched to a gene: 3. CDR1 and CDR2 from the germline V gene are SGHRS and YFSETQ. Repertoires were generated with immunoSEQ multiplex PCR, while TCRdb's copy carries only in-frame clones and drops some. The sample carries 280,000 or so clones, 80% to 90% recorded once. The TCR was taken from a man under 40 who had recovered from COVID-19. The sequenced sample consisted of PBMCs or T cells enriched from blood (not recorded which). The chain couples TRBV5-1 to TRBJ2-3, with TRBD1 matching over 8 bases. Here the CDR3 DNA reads TGCGCCAGCAGCTTGGACAGGGGGATGGATACGCAGTATTTT. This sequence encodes CASSLDRGMDTQYF.